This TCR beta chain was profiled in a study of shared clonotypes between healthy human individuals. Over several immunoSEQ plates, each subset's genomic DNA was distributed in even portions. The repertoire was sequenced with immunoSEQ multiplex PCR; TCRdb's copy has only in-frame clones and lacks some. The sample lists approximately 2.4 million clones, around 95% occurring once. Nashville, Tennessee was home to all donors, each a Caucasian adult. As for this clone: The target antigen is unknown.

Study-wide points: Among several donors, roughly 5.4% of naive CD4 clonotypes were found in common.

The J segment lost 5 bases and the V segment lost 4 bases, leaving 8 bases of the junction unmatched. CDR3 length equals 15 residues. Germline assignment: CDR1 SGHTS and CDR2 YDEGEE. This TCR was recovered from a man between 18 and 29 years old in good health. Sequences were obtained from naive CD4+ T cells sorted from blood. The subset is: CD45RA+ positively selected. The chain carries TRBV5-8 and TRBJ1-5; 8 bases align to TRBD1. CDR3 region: CASSRQAGGDQPQHF. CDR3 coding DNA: TGTGCCAGCAGCAGACAGGCAGGGGGCGATCAGCCCCAGCATTTT.